The clone carrying this T cell receptor (beta chain) was seen more than once but under ten times. Antigen unknown. At one end, the junction sequence differs from germline, possibly due to a read error. The record originates from a study of blood T cells in healthy people across ages. A second PCR, run for about 7 to 11 cycles, used a sample-barcoded 5' primer plus a J-beta primer mix. Researchers report that a template-switch adaptor with 12 random nucleotides tagged each cDNA molecule. TCRdb processed the 5' RACE reads anew with MiXCR; each CDR3 protein has one entry. The table lists some 900,000 distinct CDR3 sequences, 29% of them singletons. Every donor gave roughly 9.6 milliliters of peripheral blood. Isolation of PBMCs gave at least 7 million cells per sample. The length of the CDR3 is 16 residues. The V gene's germline CDR1 is MNHEY and CDR2 SVGEGT. Study results and caveats: When set beside aged donors, long-lived donors presented more naive CD4+ cells and higher diversity.

This receptor was obtained from a woman aged 80 or over in good health. The sample taken for sequencing was blood. V is TRBV6-2 or TRBV6-3 and J is TRBJ2-5; 10 nucleotides align to TRBD2. The DNA for the CDR3 is TGTGCCAGCGGTTACTCGCTAGCGGGGGTGTATAATGAGCAGTACTTC. Protein sequence: CASGYSLAGVYNEQYF.